These 8 T cell receptor beta chains were sequenced from one sample in a study of PD-L1 blockade in urothelial cancer. The time point denotes: pretreatment peripheral blood. Profiling relied on immunoSEQ multiplex PCR, and the TCRdb table lists in-frame clones only, not all of them. The sample gives tens of thousands of clones, around 88% of which show up once; roughly 14% is in the top ten. The specimen comprised PBMCs, sampled around atezolizumab (anti-PD-L1) treatment. Receptors originate from an older woman with urothelial cancer.

This chain links TRBV2 with TRBJ1-5; D may be TRBD1 (6 bases). Germline CDR1 SNHLY, CDR2 FYNNEI. The CDR3 has 13 amino acids. V shed 5 bases and J shed 5 bases, with 10 bases lying between them. The CDR3 coding sequence is TGTGCCAGCAGTCAAGGGGGGCATCAGCCCCAGCATTTT. Its translation is CASSQGGHQPQHF.

The chain joins TRBV19 to TRBJ2-1; TRBD2 matches 7 bases. The CDR3 extends over 17 amino acids. Per the germline V gene, CDR1 is LNHDA and CDR2 is SQIVND (reference sequence). V trimming: 7 bases; J trimming: 6 bases; junction bases outside the gene matches: 18. The CDR3 coding sequence is TGTGCCAGTAAGGGAGGGATGATGCGCGGGCGCCGCAATGAGCAGTTCTTC. It yields the protein CASKGGMMRGRRNEQFF.

The chain combines TRBV19 with TRBJ1-5; D remains ambiguous. Germline-derived CDR1 and CDR2 are LNHDA and SQIVND (reference sequence). V lost 5 bases to trimming and J lost 0 bases, with 8 bases between them. The CDR3 consists of 14 residues. CDR3 coding DNA: TGTGCCAGTAGTTCAGGCAGTAGCAATCAGCCCCAGCATTTT. It encodes CASSSGSSNQPQHF.

The CDR3 DNA reads TGTGCCAGCAGCAGACAGACCTACGAGCAGTACTTC. Translating it yields CASSRQTYEQYF. V gene TRBV25-1 combines with J gene TRBJ2-7; D possibly corresponds to TRBD1 (5 bases). Trimming shortened V by 6 bases and J by 2 bases, and 8 bases separated the two germline ends. Per the germline V gene, CDR1 is MGHDK and CDR2 is SYGVNS. The CDR3 extends over 12 amino acids.

V and J are TRBV4-3 and TRBJ2-1; D gene uncertain. The CDR3 consists of 15 residues. The germline V gene has CDR1 LGHNA and CDR2 YSLEER. Trimming removed 4 bases from V and 4 bases from J, with 14 bases in between. This CDR3 reads CASSPDLGVYNEQFF. CDR3 bases: TGCGCCAGCAGCCCCGACCTAGGCGTATACAATGAGCAGTTCTTC.

This clone was observed a few times. The genes are TRBV10-2 and TRBJ1-2; D is unclear. V was cut by 6 bases and J by 5 bases, with 13 bases left in between. Germline assignment: CDR1 WSHSY and CDR2 SAAADI. The CDR3 has 13 residues. Here the CDR3 DNA reads TGCGCCAGCAGACGAGAAACCTCGTATGGCTACACCTTC. Protein product: CASRRETSYGYTF.

This sequence joins TRBV9 and TRBJ1-6; D possibly corresponds to TRBD1 (6 bases). This CDR3 comprises 17 residues. The V end lost 0 bases, the J end lost 1 base, and 11 bases lay between the germline ends. CDR1 is SGDLS, CDR2 YYNGEE, per germline. The CDR3 DNA follows: TGTGCCAGCAGCGTAGCTAGCAGGGGATCCTATAATTCACCCCTCCACTTT. It encodes CASSVASRGSYNSPLHF.

The chain combines TRBV7-8 with TRBJ2-5; D call uncertain. V lost 1 base, J lost 4 bases, and 13 bases lay in between. The CDR3 loop spans 15 amino acids. Germline CDR1 SGHVS, CDR2 FQNEAQ. The CDR3 DNA follows: TGTGCCAGCAGCTTAGGGCACCGCGGCCTAGAGACCCAGTACTTC. Its translation: CASSLGHRGLETQYF.